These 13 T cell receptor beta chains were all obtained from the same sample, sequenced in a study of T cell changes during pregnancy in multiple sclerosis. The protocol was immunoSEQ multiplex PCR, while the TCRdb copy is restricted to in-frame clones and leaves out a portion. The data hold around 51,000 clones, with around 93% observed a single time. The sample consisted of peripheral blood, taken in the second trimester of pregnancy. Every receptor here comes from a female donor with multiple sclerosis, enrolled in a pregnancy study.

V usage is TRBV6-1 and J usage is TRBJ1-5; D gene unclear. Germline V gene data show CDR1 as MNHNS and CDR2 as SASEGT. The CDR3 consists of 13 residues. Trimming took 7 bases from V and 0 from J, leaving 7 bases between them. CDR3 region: CASTQVSNQPQHF. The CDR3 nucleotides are TGTGCCAGCACACAAGTTAGCAATCAGCCCCAGCATTTT.

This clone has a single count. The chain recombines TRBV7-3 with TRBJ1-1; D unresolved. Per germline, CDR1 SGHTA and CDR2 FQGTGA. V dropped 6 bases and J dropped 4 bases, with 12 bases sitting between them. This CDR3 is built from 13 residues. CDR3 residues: CASSQQRSTEAFF. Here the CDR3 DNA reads TGTGCCAGCAGTCAACAGAGAAGCACTGAAGCTTTCTTT.

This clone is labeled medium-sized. Here the CDR3 DNA reads TGTGCCAGCAGCGACCGAACTCCAAGACACGGGGAGCTGTTTTTT. It codes for CASSDRTPRHGELFF. V is TRBV21-1 and J is TRBJ2-2; whether TRBD1, the table's D call, matches the DNA was not checked. TRBV21-1 is a pseudogene. This CDR3 spans 15 amino acids.

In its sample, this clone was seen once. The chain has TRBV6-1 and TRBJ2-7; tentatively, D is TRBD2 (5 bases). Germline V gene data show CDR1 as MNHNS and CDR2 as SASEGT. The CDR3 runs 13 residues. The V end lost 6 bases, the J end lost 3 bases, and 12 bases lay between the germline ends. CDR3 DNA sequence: TGTGCCAGCAGCCTCTACGGGAACTACGAGCAGTACTTC. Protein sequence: CASSLYGNYEQYF.

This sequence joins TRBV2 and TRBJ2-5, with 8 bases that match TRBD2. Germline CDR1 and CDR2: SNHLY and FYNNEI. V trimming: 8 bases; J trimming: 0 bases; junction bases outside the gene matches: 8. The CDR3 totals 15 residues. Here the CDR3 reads CASSRGGDYQETQYF. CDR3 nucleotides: TGTGCCAGCTCCCGGGGGGGGGACTACCAAGAGACCCAGTACTTC.

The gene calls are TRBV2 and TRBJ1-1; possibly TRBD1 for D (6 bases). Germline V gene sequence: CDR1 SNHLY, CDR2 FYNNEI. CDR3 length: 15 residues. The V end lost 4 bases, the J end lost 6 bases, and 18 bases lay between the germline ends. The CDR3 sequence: CASSAGGAVRAEAFF. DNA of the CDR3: TGTGCCAGCAGTGCGGGGGGCGCGGTAAGGGCTGAAGCTTTCTTT.

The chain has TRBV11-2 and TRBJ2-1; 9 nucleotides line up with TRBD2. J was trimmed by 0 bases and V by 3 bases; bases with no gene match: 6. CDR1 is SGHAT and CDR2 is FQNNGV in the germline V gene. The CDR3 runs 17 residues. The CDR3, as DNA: TGTGCCAGCAGCTTGCCGACTAGCGGAAGCTCCTACAATGAGCAGTTCTTC. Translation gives CASSLPTSGSSYNEQFF. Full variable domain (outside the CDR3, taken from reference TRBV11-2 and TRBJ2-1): EAGVAQSPRYKIIEKRQSVAFWCNPISGHATLYWYQQILGQGPKLLIQFQNNGVVDDSQLPKDRFSAERLKGVDSTLKIQPAKLEDSAVYLCASSLPTSGSSYNEQFFGPGTRLTVL.

CDR3 region: CASSRSAAGGRAPDTQYF. CDR3 sequence (DNA): TGTGCCAGCAGCCGGTCGGCAGCTGGCGGGAGGGCCCCGGATACGCAGTATTTT. The V and J genes are TRBV11-2 and TRBJ2-3, with 9 bases that match TRBD2. Germline V lookup: CDR1 SGHAT, CDR2 FQNNGV. V was clipped by 5 bases and J by 6 bases; unmatched bases: 18. The CDR3 consists of 18 residues.

The CDR3, as DNA: TGTGCCAGCAGCTTAGACGCAGGGAGGACCTATGGCTACACCTTC. It is translated as CASSLDAGRTYGYTF. V usage is TRBV7-2 and J usage is TRBJ1-2; D possibly corresponds to TRBD1 (5 bases). Per the germline V gene, CDR1 is SGHTA and CDR2 is FQGNSA. The CDR3 has 15 amino acids. V was shortened by 1 base and J by 4 bases, with 13 bases between the two germline ends.

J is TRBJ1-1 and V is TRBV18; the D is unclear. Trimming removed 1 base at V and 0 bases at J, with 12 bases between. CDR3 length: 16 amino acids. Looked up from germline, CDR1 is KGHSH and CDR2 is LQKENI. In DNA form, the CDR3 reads TGTGCCAGCTCACCACAGGGCGGGAGTATGAACACTGAAGCTTTCTTT. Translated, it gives CASSPQGGSMNTEAFF.

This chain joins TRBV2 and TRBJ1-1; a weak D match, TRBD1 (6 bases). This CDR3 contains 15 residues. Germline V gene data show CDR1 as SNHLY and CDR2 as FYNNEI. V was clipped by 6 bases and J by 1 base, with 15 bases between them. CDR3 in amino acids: CASSLTGTKNTEAFF. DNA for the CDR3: TGTGCCAGCAGCCTCACCGGGACAAAGAACACTGAAGCTTTCTTT.

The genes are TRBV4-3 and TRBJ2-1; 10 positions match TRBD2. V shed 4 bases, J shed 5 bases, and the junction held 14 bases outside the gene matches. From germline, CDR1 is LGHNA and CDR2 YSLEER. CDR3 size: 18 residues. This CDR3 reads CASSPQGLAGVTDNEQFF. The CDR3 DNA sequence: TGCGCCAGCAGCCCCCAGGGGCTAGCGGGGGTGACAGACAATGAGCAGTTCTTC.

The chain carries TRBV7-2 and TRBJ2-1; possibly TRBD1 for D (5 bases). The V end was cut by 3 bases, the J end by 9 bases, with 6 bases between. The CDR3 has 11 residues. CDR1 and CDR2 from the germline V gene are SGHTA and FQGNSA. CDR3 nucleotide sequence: TGTGCCAGCAGCTTCAGGGTTGAGCAGTTCTTC. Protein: CASSFRVEQFF.